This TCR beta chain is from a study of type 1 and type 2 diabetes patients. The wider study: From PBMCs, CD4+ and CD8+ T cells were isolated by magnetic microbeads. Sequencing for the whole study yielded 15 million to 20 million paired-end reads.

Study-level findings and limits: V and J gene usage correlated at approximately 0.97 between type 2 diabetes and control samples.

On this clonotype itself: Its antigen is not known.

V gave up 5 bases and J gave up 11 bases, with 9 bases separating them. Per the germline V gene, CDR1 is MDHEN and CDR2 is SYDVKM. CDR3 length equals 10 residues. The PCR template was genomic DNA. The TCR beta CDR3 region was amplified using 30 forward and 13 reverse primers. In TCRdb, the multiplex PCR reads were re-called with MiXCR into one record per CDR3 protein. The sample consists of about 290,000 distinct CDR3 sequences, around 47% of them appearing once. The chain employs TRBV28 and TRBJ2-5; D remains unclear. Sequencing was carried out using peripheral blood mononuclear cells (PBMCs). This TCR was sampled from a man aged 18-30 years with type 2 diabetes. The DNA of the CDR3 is TGTGCCAGCAGTCCCCCAGGACAGTACTTC. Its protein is CASSPPGQYF.